The 4 T cell receptor beta chains reported below all come from one sample, sequenced in a study of blood T cell repertoires in COVID-19. Using immunoSEQ multiplex PCR, the repertoire was profiled, and TCRdb retains in-frame clones only, with some absent. Of 18,000 or so clones listed, about 81% are singletons. The sample comprised peripheral blood. The source of these receptors is a man aged 40-49 years with active or convalescent COVID-19.

This clone has a handful of counts. The chain combines TRBV7-2 with TRBJ2-7; D perhaps matches TRBD2 (6 bases). V lost 5 bases and J lost 1, with 15 bases in between. The CDR3 covers 15 residues. Germline V gene lookup returns CDR1 SGHTA and CDR2 FQGNSA. DNA of the CDR3: TGTGCCAGCAGCCCCTCCGGGGGAGGTTCCTACGAGCAGTACTTC. Amino acid sequence: CASSPSGGGSYEQYF.

This chain links TRBV4-1 with TRBJ1-1, with unresolved D. The germline V and J ends were trimmed by 1 base and 5 bases, with 17 bases remaining between them. The CDR3 consists of 16 residues. The V gene's germline CDR1 is MGHRA and CDR2 YSYEKL. The chain's CDR3 is CASSQGREGLLTEAFF. In DNA form, the CDR3 reads TGCGCCAGCAGCCAAGGCCGAGAGGGTCTGTTGACTGAAGCTTTCTTT.

The rearrangement uses TRBV7-9 and TRBJ2-6, with unresolved D. The length of the CDR3 is 15 residues. The germline V gene has CDR1 SEHNR and CDR2 FQNEAQ (reference sequence). V dropped 5 bases and J dropped 0 bases, with 8 bases sitting between them. The CDR3 region is CASSETASGANVLTF. The CDR3 DNA reads TGTGCCAGCAGCGAAACAGCCTCTGGGGCCAACGTCCTGACTTTC. Looking up the rest from reference TRBV7-9 and TRBJ2-6 gives the full variable domain: DTGVSQNPRHKITKRGQNVTFRCDPISEHNRLYWYRQTLGQGPEFLTYFQNEAQLEKSRLLSDRFSAERPKGSFSTLEIQRTEQGDSAMYLCASSETASGANVLTFGAGSRLTVL.

The chain recombines TRBV7-9 with TRBJ1-4; D not resolved. Trimming left V 2 bases short and J 2 bases short, with 9 bases between. The germline CDR1 and CDR2 sequences are SEHNR and FQNEAQ (reference sequence). The CDR3 spans 15 residues. CDR3 loop: CASSLLLETNEKLFF. The CDR3 DNA reads as TGTGCCAGCAGCTTACTACTAGAGACTAATGAAAAACTGTTTTTT.